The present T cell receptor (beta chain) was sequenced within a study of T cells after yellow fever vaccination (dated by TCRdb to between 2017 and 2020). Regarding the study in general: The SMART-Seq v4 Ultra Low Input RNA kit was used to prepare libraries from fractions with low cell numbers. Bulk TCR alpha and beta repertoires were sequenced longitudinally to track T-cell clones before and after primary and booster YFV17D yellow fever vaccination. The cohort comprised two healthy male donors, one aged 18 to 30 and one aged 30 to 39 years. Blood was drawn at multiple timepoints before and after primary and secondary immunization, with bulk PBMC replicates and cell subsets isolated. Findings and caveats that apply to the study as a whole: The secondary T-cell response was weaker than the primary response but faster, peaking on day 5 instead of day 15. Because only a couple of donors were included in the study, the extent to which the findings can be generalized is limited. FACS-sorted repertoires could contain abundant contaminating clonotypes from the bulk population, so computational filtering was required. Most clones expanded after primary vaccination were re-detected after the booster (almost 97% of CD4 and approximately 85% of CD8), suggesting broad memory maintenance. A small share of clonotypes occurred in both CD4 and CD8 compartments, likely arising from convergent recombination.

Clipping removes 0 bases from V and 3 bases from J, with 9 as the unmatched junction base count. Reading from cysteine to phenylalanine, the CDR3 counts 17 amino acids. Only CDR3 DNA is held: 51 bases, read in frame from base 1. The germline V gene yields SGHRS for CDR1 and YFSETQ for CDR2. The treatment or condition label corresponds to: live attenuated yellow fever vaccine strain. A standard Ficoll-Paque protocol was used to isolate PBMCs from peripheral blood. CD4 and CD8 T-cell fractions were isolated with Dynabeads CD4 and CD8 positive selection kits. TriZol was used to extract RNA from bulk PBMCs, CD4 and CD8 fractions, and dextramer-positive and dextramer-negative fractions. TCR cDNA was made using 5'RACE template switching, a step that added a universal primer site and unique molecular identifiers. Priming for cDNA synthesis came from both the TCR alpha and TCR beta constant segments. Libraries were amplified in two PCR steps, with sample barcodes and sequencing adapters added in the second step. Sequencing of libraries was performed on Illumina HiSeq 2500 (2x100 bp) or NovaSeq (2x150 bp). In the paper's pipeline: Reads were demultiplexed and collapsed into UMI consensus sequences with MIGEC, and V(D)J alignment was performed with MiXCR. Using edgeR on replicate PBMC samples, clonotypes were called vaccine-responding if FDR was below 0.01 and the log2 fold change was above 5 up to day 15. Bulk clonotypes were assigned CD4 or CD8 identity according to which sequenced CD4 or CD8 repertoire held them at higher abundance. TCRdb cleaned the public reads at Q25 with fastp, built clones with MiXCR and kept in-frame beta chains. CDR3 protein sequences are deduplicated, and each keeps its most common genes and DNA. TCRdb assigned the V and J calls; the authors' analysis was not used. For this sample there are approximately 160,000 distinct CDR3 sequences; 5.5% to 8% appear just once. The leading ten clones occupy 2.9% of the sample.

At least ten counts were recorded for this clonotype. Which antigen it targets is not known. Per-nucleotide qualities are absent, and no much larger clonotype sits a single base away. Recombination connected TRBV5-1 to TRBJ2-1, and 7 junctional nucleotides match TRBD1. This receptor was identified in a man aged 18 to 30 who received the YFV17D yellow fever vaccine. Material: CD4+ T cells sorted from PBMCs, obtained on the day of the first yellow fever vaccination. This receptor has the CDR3 CASSLDRGTVGYNEQFF. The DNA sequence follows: TGCGCCAGCAGCTTGGACAGGGGTACGGTTGGCTACAATGAGCAGTTCTTC.